These 3 T cell receptor beta chains came from one sample sequenced in a study of shared clonotypes between healthy human individuals (dated by TCRdb to 2018 to 2020). Libraries were built with the immunoSEQ multiplex PCR assay. TCRdb's version of the immuneACCESS table is confined to in-frame rearrangements and falls short of the full clone set. An unresolved V gene accounts for under half of the shortfall where checked; the remainder is of unknown origin. Here the sample has about 2.5 million clones; 85% to 95% occur a single time. 0.3% to 0.4% of the sample is held by the ten biggest clonotypes. Material for sequencing was naive CD4+ T cells from PBMCs. According to the study, the label for this sample's cell subset or site signals: CD45RA+ positively selected. These receptors were taken from a man between 18 and 29 years old in good health. Some clones in this sample may be carry-over from other donors' samples.

As for this clone: The same CDR3 is also encoded by other DNA sequences in this sample. The V gene is TRBV7-8, the J gene TRBJ2-7; D might be TRBD2 (6 bases). This CDR3 contains 15 residues. V was pared by 0 bases and J by 3 bases, with 12 bases between. Germline lookup yields CDR1 SGHVS and CDR2 FQNEAQ. DNA for the CDR3: TGTGCCAGCAGCTTAGCGCTGGGGGAGGTCTACGAGCAGTACTTC. Protein: CASSLALGEVYEQYF.

The V call is TRBV19, the J call TRBJ2-7; 8 bases line up with TRBD2. The V and J ends lost 4 bases and 0 bases, in that order; junction bases with no gene match: 5. The CDR3 loop spans 15 amino acids. Germline V gives CDR1 LNHDA, CDR2 SQIVND (reference sequence). CDR3 loop: CASSNKGLDSYEQYF. Written as DNA, the CDR3 is TGTGCCAGTAGTAACAAGGGACTAGACTCCTACGAGCAGTACTTC.

The chain employs TRBV7-8 and TRBJ2-7; perhaps TRBD2 as D (6 bases). Germline CDR1 SGHVS, CDR2 FQNEAQ. V lost 5 bases and J lost 4, with 18 bases in between. The CDR3 is made up of 15 amino acids. CDR3 region: CASSPRVAVFYEQYF. The CDR3 DNA follows: TGTGCCAGCAGCCCCCGCGTAGCGGTTTTTTACGAGCAGTACTTC.